A single sample is the source of the 8 T cell receptor beta chains below, sequenced in a study of response to subunit inactivated influenza vaccine. TCRdb reanalysed the RT-PCR reads using MiXCR and keeps one entry per CDR3 protein. Among around 530,000 distinct CDR3 sequences listed, over 9.5% were seen once. The material sequenced was PBMCs from blood, taken on the day of vaccination. These receptors all come from a man in his fifties or sixties who received an inactivated influenza vaccine.

The table lists this clonotype with a few counts. CDR3 bases: TGTGCCAGCAGTGACCTGCAGGGGACGTCTTACGAGCAGTACTTC. Translating gives CASSDLQGTSYEQYF. The V gene is TRBV2, the J gene TRBJ2-7; D might be TRBD1 (6 bases). There are 15 residues in the CDR3. Germline CDR1 and CDR2: SNHLY and FYNNEI. Trimming took 3 bases from V and 4 from J, leaving 16 bases between them.

The CDR3 spells CSAGDRSSYEQYF. CDR3 nucleotides: TGCAGTGCTGGGGACAGGAGCTCCTACGAGCAGTACTTC. This sequence joins TRBV20-1 and TRBJ2-7; 8 nucleotides line up with TRBD1. After removal of 5 bases from V and 0 bases from J, the junction contained 3 bases not matched to a gene. There are 13 residues in the CDR3. CDR1 is DFQATT, CDR2 SNEGSKA, per germline (reference sequence).

The table lists this clonotype with a few counts. The chain carries TRBV5-1 and TRBJ2-1; D unclear. V lost 4 bases to trimming and J lost 7 bases, with 9 bases between them. Germline CDR1 reads SGHRS; CDR2 reads YFSETQ. This CDR3 is 12 amino acids long. The CDR3 DNA is TGCGCCAGCAGCATCCACAATAATGAGCAGTTCTTC. Amino acid sequence: CASSIHNNEQFF.

This clonotype was detected many times. The rearrangement uses TRBV6-5 and TRBJ1-6; TRBD1 is a possible D gene (6 bases). Germline CDR1 reads MNHEY; CDR2 reads SVGAGI. The CDR3 is 14 amino acids. V lost 2 bases, J lost 8 bases, and 10 bases lay in between. The CDR3 DNA reads as TGTGCCAGCAGTTACCGGGGGCGATATTCACCCCTCCACTTT. This gives the protein CASSYRGRYSPLHF.

This clonotype turned up a few times. The chain employs TRBV5-1 and TRBJ2-1; 9 nucleotides match TRBD2. The V gene end was trimmed by 4 bases and the J gene end by 6 bases; junction bases not matched to a gene: 11. Germline lookup yields CDR1 SGHRS and CDR2 YFSETQ. The CDR3 consists of 16 residues. The CDR3 region is CASSPGGGLASNEQFF. CDR3 in DNA: TGCGCCAGCAGCCCGGGAGGGGGACTAGCCTCCAATGAGCAGTTCTTC.

This clonotype was counted between two and nine times. The chain recombines TRBV6-1 with TRBJ2-3; 9 bases align to TRBD1. Germline assignment: CDR1 MNHNS and CDR2 SASEGT. The CDR3 is made up of 15 amino acids. V trimming: 6 bases; J trimming: 6 bases; junction bases outside the gene matches: 10. CDR3 coding DNA: TGTGCCAGCAGCTCGGGACAGGGTTTAGGGGATACGCAGTATTTT. It specifies CASSSGQGLGDTQYF.

This chain joins TRBV29-1 and TRBJ2-6; unclear D gene. CDR3 size: 14 residues. Germline CDR1 is SQVTM and CDR2 is ANQGSEA. Trimming took 3 bases from V and 0 from J, leaving 6 bases between them. The CDR3 reads CSVDVSSGANVLTF. In DNA form, the CDR3 reads TGCAGCGTTGACGTGAGCTCTGGGGCCAACGTCCTGACTTTC.

This chain links TRBV29-1 with TRBJ2-1; no clear D. Trimming removed 7 bases from V and 6 bases from J, with 7 bases in between. The germline gives CDR1 SQVTM, CDR2 ANQGSEA. The CDR3 has 10 amino acids. CDR3 nucleotides: TGCAGCGGGGTGAGCAATGAGCAGTTCTTC. This codes for CSGVSNEQFF.